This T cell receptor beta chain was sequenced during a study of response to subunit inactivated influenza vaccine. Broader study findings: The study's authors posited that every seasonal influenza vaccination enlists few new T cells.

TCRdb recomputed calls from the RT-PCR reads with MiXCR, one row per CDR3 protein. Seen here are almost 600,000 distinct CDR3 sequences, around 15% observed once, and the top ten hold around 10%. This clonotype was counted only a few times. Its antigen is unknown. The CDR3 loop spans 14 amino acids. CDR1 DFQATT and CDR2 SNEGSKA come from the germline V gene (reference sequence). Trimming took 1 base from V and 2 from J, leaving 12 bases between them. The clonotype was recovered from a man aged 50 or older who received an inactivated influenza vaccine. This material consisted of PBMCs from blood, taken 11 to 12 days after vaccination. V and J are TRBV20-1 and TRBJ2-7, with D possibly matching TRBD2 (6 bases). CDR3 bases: TGCAGTGCTAGAGTCCGCGGGACCACCTACGAGCAGTACTTC. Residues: CSARVRGTTYEQYF.